The 30 T cell receptor beta chains below were found in one sample sequenced in a study of blood T cell repertoires in COVID-19. Here immunoSEQ multiplex PCR was the method, and the copy in TCRdb shows in-frame clones only, minus some. The sample records around 230,000 clones, approximately 88% being singletons. The sequencing sample was made of PBMCs or T cells enriched from blood (not recorded which). The source of these receptors is a woman between 40 and 55 years old with acute COVID-19.

The chain employs TRBV3-1 (or the pseudogene TRBV3-2) and TRBJ2-1, with TRBD2 identical over 9 bases. The CDR3 contains 17 residues. CDR1 and CDR2 from the germline V gene are LGHDT and YNNKEL (reference sequence). The junction had 7 bases not matched to a gene; V was cut back by 0 bases and J by 4 bases. The CDR3 region has the DNA TGTGCCAGCAGCCAAGATCTCGGGCGGGGGGGGTACAATGAGCAGTTCTTC. Its protein product is CASSQDLGRGGYNEQFF.

Only a few counts were recorded for this clone. The chain uses TRBV12-5 and TRBJ2-5; TRBD1 matches at 9 bases. After removal of 7 bases from V and 3 bases from J, the junction contained 12 bases not matched to a gene. The germline V gene encodes CDR1 LGHNT and CDR2 FRNRAP. This CDR3 comprises 16 residues. In DNA form, the CDR3 reads TGTGCTAGTGCTCCCCTCCCGGGACAGGGAAAAGAGACCCAGTACTTC. It codes for CASAPLPGQGKETQYF.

The gene calls are TRBV6-5 and TRBJ1-2, with D maybe TRBD1 (5 bases). Germline V gene data show CDR1 as MNHEY and CDR2 as SVGAGI. Trimming stripped 5 bases from V and 2 bases from J, with 15 bases between. This CDR3 is 15 amino acids long. The CDR3 nucleotides read TGTGCCAGCAGTACGCACAAAGGACACAACTATGGCTACACCTTC. Protein sequence: CASSTHKGHNYGYTF.

The CDR3: CASGSHTDTQYF. The CDR3 DNA follows: TGTGCTAGTGGTTCCCACACAGATACGCAGTATTTT. The chain combines TRBV12-5 with TRBJ2-3, with D unclear. V was clipped by 4 bases and J by 2 bases, with 4 bases between them. The germline V gene encodes CDR1 LGHNT and CDR2 FRNRAP. This CDR3 spans 12 amino acids.

This clone was picked up one time. The V and J genes are TRBV5-4 and TRBJ2-3; D is uncertain. Trimming removed 1 base at V and 1 base at J, with 10 bases between. CDR1 and CDR2 from the germline V gene are SGHNT and YYREEE (reference sequence). The CDR3 is 15 amino acids. The CDR3 sequence: CASSLSPVGTDTQYF. The CDR3 coding sequence is TGTGCCAGCAGCTTGAGCCCCGTGGGCACAGATACGCAGTATTTT.

J is TRBJ1-6 and V is TRBV7-9, with D perhaps matching TRBD1 (6 bases). Germline V lookup: CDR1 SEHNR, CDR2 FQNEAQ (reference sequence). V lost 3 bases to trimming and J lost 6 bases, with 18 bases between them. The length of the CDR3 is 17 residues. CDR3 protein: CASSFALGTQINSPLHF. The CDR3 nucleotides read TGTGCCAGCAGCTTCGCCTTGGGGACACAAATTAATTCACCCCTCCACTTT.

This rearrangement joins TRBV2 to TRBJ1-1; D perhaps matches TRBD1 (6 bases). V lost 7 bases, J lost 2 bases, and 11 bases lay in between. This CDR3 is built from 13 residues. CDR1 SNHLY and CDR2 FYNNEI come from the germline V gene. The CDR3, as DNA: TGTGCCAGCACCATGGACAGAAACACTGAAGCTTTCTTT. Translation: CASTMDRNTEAFF.

The chain recombines TRBV27 with TRBJ1-5, with D tentatively TRBD1 (5 bases). The CDR3 consists of 14 residues. V shed 4 bases and J shed 2 bases, with 9 bases lying between them. Germline V gene lookup returns CDR1 MNHEY and CDR2 SMNVEV (reference sequence). As DNA, the CDR3 is TGTGCCAGCAGTTCCGCCAGGGGCAATCAGCCCCAGCATTTT. This translates into CASSSARGNQPQHF.

This sequence joins TRBV29-1 and TRBJ1-2, with D possibly being TRBD1 (6 bases). CDR3 size: 13 residues. The V gene's germline CDR1 is SQVTM and CDR2 ANQGSEA. V lost 6 bases and J lost 8, with 19 bases in between. CDR3 sequence (DNA): TGCAGCGTGGATTCTTCGGACAGTCAGGGCTACACCTTC. It translates to CSVDSSDSQGYTF.

This chain joins TRBV4-2 and TRBJ2-1, with D tentatively TRBD1 (5 bases). The V and J ends lost 1 base and 4 bases respectively, with 17 bases between them. Germline V CDR1 and CDR2: LGHNA, YNFKEQ. The CDR3 length is 17 residues. This CDR3 reads CASSQVDSSPLYNEQFF. The DNA for the CDR3 is TGTGCCAGCAGCCAAGTCGACAGCTCTCCACTATACAATGAGCAGTTCTTC.

The chain uses TRBV25-1 and TRBJ1-2, with TRBD1 identical over 7 bases. The CDR3 contains 14 residues. Germline values: CDR1 MGHDK, CDR2 SYGVNS. The J segment lost 4 bases and the V segment lost 2 bases, leaving 4 bases of the junction unmatched. The CDR3 here is CASSEKGQFYGYTF. CDR3 in DNA: TGTGCCAGCAGTGAAAAGGGACAGTTCTATGGCTACACCTTC.

In this sample, this clone turned up once. V gene TRBV21-1 combines with J gene TRBJ2-5; TRBD1, the table's D call, lacks a check against the DNA. TRBV21-1 is a known pseudogene. This CDR3 has 13 amino acids. CDR3 region: CASGRDRGGTQYF. The CDR3 nucleotides read TGTGCCAGCGGCCGAGACAGGGGGGGGACCCAGTACTTC.

The V gene is TRBV5-1, the J gene TRBJ2-7; 9 bases are a match to TRBD1. The germline V gene has CDR1 SGHRS and CDR2 YFSETQ. The CDR3 spans 13 residues. The trim removed 0 bases at V and 5 bases at J, leaving 0 bases unmatched. CDR3 sequence: CASSLGTGDEQYF. The CDR3 DNA follows: TGCGCCAGCAGCTTGGGGACAGGGGACGAGCAGTACTTC.

V and J are TRBV5-1 and TRBJ2-1, with D tentatively TRBD2 (5 bases). Germline-derived CDR1 and CDR2 are SGHRS and YFSETQ. The CDR3 runs to 14 residues. The V end was cut by 7 bases, the J end by 0 bases, with 11 bases between. The CDR3 DNA reads as TGCGCCAGCGGAAGCGAGGGCTCCTACAATGAGCAGTTCTTC. It yields the protein CASGSEGSYNEQFF.

This clone showed up just once. This chain links TRBV16 with TRBJ1-1; 8 bases match TRBD1. This CDR3 region has 14 residues. Germline CDR1 reads KGHSY; CDR2 reads FQNENV. The J segment lost 10 bases and the V segment lost 5 bases, leaving 12 bases of the junction unmatched. This CDR3 is CASSYLFQGQGAFF. CDR3 sequence (DNA): TGTGCCAGCAGCTACCTCTTTCAAGGACAGGGAGCTTTCTTT.

The V call is TRBV19, the J call TRBJ2-3; 9 bases match TRBD2. This CDR3 is built from 16 residues. Germline loops: CDR1 LNHDA, CDR2 SQIVND (reference sequence). After removal of 7 bases from V and 7 bases from J, the junction contained 15 bases not matched to a gene. Here the CDR3 reads CASTPVEAGGGNTQYF. The CDR3 DNA follows: TGTGCCAGTACCCCTGTTGAGGCGGGAGGGGGAAATACGCAGTATTTT.

The chain joins TRBV12-3 or TRBV12-4 to TRBJ1-2; D gene ambiguous. The CDR3 is made up of 13 amino acids. The germline V and J ends were trimmed by 4 bases and 4 bases, with 10 bases remaining between them. The CDR3 loop reads CASSSPSGYGYTF. In DNA, the CDR3 is TGTGCCAGCAGTTCCCCGTCGGGCTATGGCTACACCTTC.

This clone was seen a few times. The chain employs TRBV4-1 and TRBJ1-4; weak D call: TRBD1 (5 bases). V was clipped by 2 bases and J by 7 bases, with 17 bases between them. Germline CDR1 reads MGHRA; CDR2 reads YSYEKL. This CDR3 is built from 16 residues. The CDR3 reads CASSQNGGLEGEKLFF. For the CDR3, the DNA is TGCGCCAGCAGCCAAAACGGGGGGTTGGAAGGTGAAAAACTGTTTTTT.

V is TRBV20-1 and J is TRBJ2-7; tentative D call: TRBD2 (5 bases). The CDR3 runs to 11 residues. CDR1 and CDR2 from the germline V gene are DFQATT and SNEGSKA (reference sequence). V shed 6 bases and J shed 10 bases, with 16 bases lying between them. The CDR3 region has the DNA TGCAGTGCCGTTCGGGGTGATCGACAGTACGTC. Translating it yields CSAVRGDRQYV.

This clone was seen a single time. V and J are TRBV11-3 and TRBJ2-5; TRBD2 is a possible D gene (6 bases). This CDR3 comprises 15 residues. V was cut by 3 bases and J by 5 bases, with 16 bases left in between. From germline, CDR1 is SGHNT and CDR2 YENEEA. DNA of the CDR3: TGTGCCAGCAGCTTCGAGGGACGGGAGTTTGAGACCCAGTACTTC. Amino acids: CASSFEGREFETQYF.

The J gene is TRBJ2-2, the V gene TRBV6-5; 10 bases fit TRBD1. Germline V gene sequence: CDR1 MNHEY, CDR2 SVGAGI. This CDR3 is 15 amino acids long. Trimming took 6 bases from V and 7 from J; bases not matched to a gene: 8. CDR3 in amino acids: CASRFGTGVGGELFF. CDR3 nucleotides: TGTGCCAGCAGATTCGGGACAGGGGTCGGCGGGGAGCTGTTTTTT.

The chain is built from TRBV30 and TRBJ2-1, with TRBD1 as a possible D gene (6 bases). Germline lookup yields CDR1 GTSNPN and CDR2 SVGIG (reference sequence). This CDR3 comprises 15 residues. V lost 4 bases to trimming and J lost 0 bases, with 13 bases between them. The DNA for the CDR3 is TGTGCCTGGACCAGGGCGGACAGCTCCTACAATGAGCAGTTCTTC. It is translated as CAWTRADSSYNEQFF. The variable domain in full, with the rest retrieved from reference TRBV30 and TRBJ2-1, is SQTIHQWPATLVQPVGSPLSLECTVEGTSNPNLYWYRQAAGRGLQLLFYSVGIGQISSEVPQNLSASRPQDRQFILSSKKLLLSDSGFYLCAWTRADSSYNEQFFGPGTRLTVL.

This clone was counted once. The rearrangement links TRBV5-1 to TRBJ2-7; 13 bases are a match to TRBD2. The CDR3 has 13 residues. Germline trimming cut 8 bases from V and 4 bases from J; bases unmatched to any gene: 3. Germline CDR1 reads SGHRS; CDR2 reads YFSETQ. CDR3 nucleotides: TGCGCCAGTCGACTAGCGGGGGGTTACGAGCAGTACTTC. Protein: CASRLAGGYEQYF.

This clone has just a few counts. This chain uses TRBV18 with TRBJ1-1; tentatively, D is TRBD1 (6 bases). V lost 2 bases, J lost 10 bases, and 11 bases lay in between. Germline CDR1 KGHSH, CDR2 LQKENI. The CDR3 loop spans 12 amino acids. CDR3 DNA sequence: TGTGCCAGCTCACCAAATCGACAGGTAGCTTTCTTT. It translates to CASSPNRQVAFF. Full variable domain (outside the CDR3, taken from reference TRBV18 and TRBJ1-1): NAGVMQNPRHLVRRRGQEARLRCSPMKGHSHVYWYRQLPEEGLKFMVYLQKENIIDESGMPKERFSAEFPKEGPSILRIQQVVRGDSAAYFCASSPNRQVAFFGQGTRLTVV.

V gene TRBV4-1 combines with J gene TRBJ2-3; TRBD2 matches 10 bases. The CDR3 spans 17 residues. CDR1 MGHRA and CDR2 YSYEKL come from the germline V gene. V was pared by 2 bases and J by 2 bases, with 7 bases of the junction left unmatched. The CDR3 here is CASSQRGGLATTDTQYF. As DNA, the CDR3 is TGCGCCAGCAGCCAACGAGGGGGACTAGCGACCACAGATACGCAGTATTTT.

The rearrangement links TRBV6-5 to TRBJ1-2; TRBD1 is a possible D gene (5 bases). The CDR3 length is 13 residues. Trimming took off 7 bases at V and 2 bases at J, with 11 bases between the two ends. The germline gives CDR1 MNHEY, CDR2 SVGAGI. CDR3 in amino acids: CASTDSLNYGYTF. The CDR3 region has the DNA TGTGCCAGCACCGACAGTCTAAACTATGGCTACACCTTC.

The rearrangement links TRBV14 to TRBJ2-1; the match to TRBD2 covers 11 bases. The CDR3 extends over 19 amino acids. V shed 4 bases and J 5 bases; nucleotides not matched to a gene: 16. Germline V gives CDR1 SGHDN, CDR2 FVKESK. CDR3 DNA sequence: TGTGCCAGCAGCCTATCTGACTATAGCGGGAGGGCTCACGACAATGAGCAGTTCTTC. The encoded protein is CASSLSDYSGRAHDNEQFF.

The chain has TRBV3-1 (or the pseudogene TRBV3-2) and TRBJ2-6, with 7 bases that match TRBD1. CDR1 and CDR2 (germline): LGHDT, YNNKEL (reference sequence). CDR3 length: 21 amino acids. Trimming at V came to 1 base and at J to 0 bases, leaving 15 bases not matched to a gene. CDR3 DNA: TGTGCCAGCAGCCAAGGCGCCCGACAGGGAATACCCACCTCTGGGGCCAACGTCCTGACTTTC. Translation: CASSQGARQGIPTSGANVLTF.

V is TRBV25-1 and J is TRBJ2-2, with 10 positions matching TRBD1. The V and J ends lost 3 bases and 7 bases, in that order; junction bases with no gene match: 11. Germline V gene data show CDR1 as MGHDK and CDR2 as SYGVNS. CDR3 length equals 17 residues. The CDR3 spells CASSDSADRGFVGELFF. In DNA form, the CDR3 reads TGTGCCAGCAGTGATTCAGCGGACAGGGGGTTTGTCGGGGAGCTGTTTTTT.

CDR3 nucleotides: TGTGCCAGCTCGGGGGCCTGGCCCAACGAGCAGTACGTC. Its protein is CASSGAWPNEQYV. This sequence joins TRBV18 and TRBJ2-7, with a weak D call TRBD1 (6 bases). Trimming removed 6 bases from V and 5 bases from J, with 14 bases in between. CDR3 size: 13 residues. The germline V gene encodes CDR1 KGHSH and CDR2 LQKENI.